This T cell receptor (beta chain) was recorded in a study of T cell repertoires in cytomegalovirus infection (dated by TCRdb to about 2019). Background for the entire study: The peptide stimulations were aimed at well-studied HLA-B-restricted epitopes as well as recently identified HLA-C-restricted CMV epitopes, whose presentation resists viral immunomodulation. Donor HLA type was relevant to the analysis, because carriage of CMV infection together with the matching HLA type was indicated by public TCR beta signatures.

Taken with the paper, the label for treatment or condition translates to: in vitro stimulation with specific CMV peptide epitopes to enrich CMV-specific T cells. The paper as a whole reports these results and caveats: In both this cohort and an independent cohort of 350 to 400 donors, the cumulative frequency of public TCR beta family members distinguished carriers of CMV infection plus the relevant HLA type. The ex vivo response was dominated by HLA-C-restricted CMV-specific TCR beta clonotypes, which also provided the single most frequent clonotype in two of eight donors.

CDR1 and CDR2 are drawn from the germline V gene: ENHRY, SYGVKD. Trimming leaves V shorter by 6 bases and J shorter by 1 base, with the junction holding 3 bases beyond the gene matches. The CDR3 numbers 13 residues from cysteine through valine. Only CDR3 DNA is held: 39 bases, read in frame from base 1. These reads were obtained on an Illumina HiSeq 1500. TCRdb reprocessed the public reads (quality trimming at Q25 with fastp, clone calling with MiXCR) and kept in-frame beta chains. Each record represents a unique CDR3 protein, reported with the most common genes and DNA among its rows. The sample table contains 350,000 to 400,000 distinct CDR3 sequences; only one count was recorded for around a third of them. Of the sample, approximately 13% is held by the ten largest clones. This clonotype turned up a few times. Its antigen target is currently unknown. No qualities accompany the bases; no much larger clone lies one base away.

The material was cultured PBMCs, obtained from culture after CMV antigen stimulation. This receptor was obtained from a human donor in good health (CMV status not recorded). Some clones in this sample may be carry-over from other donors' samples. The chain links TRBV10-3 with TRBJ2-7; 7 central nucleotides agree with TRBD1. The CDR3 corresponds to CAIRGTESYEQYV. The bases read TGTGCCATCAGAGGGACAGAATCCTACGAGCAGTACGTC.